The 7 T cell receptor beta chains presented below share a single source sample, sequenced in a study of blood T cells in healthy people across ages. Using a J-beta primer mix together with a sample-barcoded 5' primer, a second PCR was run for about 7 to 12 cycles. TCRdb re-called the 5' RACE reads through MiXCR, storing one row per CDR3 protein. The sample lists around 1,800,000 distinct CDR3 sequences, about 39% seen once, with under 30% in the top ten. The source material was blood. The receptors were sampled from a human donor in good health.

This clonotype was detected only a few times. The chain carries TRBV12-3 or TRBV12-4 and TRBJ1-1; D possibly corresponds to TRBD1 (5 bases). This CDR3 region has 13 residues. With 7 bases removed from V and 7 bases from J, the gap between germline ends came to 16 bases. This chain's CDR3 is CASKTPWGDEAFF. The CDR3 DNA follows: TGTGCCAGCAAGACCCCTTGGGGGGATGAAGCTTTCTTT.

V usage is TRBV29-1 and J usage is TRBJ1-1; 9 bases align to TRBD1. From germline, CDR1 is SQVTM and CDR2 ANQGSEA. Trimming removed 4 bases from V and 4 bases from J; junction bases left unmatched: 19. CDR3 length: 18 residues. The CDR3 nucleotides are TGCAGCGTTGGGCAAGAACAGGGGGCGGGGGCTGAACGCACTGAAGCTTTCTTT. The encoded protein is CSVGQEQGAGAERTEAFF.

A remark on this clonotype: A junction end diverges from the germline sequence, so it may reflect a read error. The rearrangement joins TRBV29-1 to TRBJ1-5; D is uncertain. The CDR3 sequence is 12 residues long. Germline CDR1 reads SQVTM; CDR2 reads ANQGSEA. CDR3 loop: CGVAKSNQPQHF. CDR3 coding DNA: TGCGGCGTTGCCAAGAGCAATCAGCCCCAGCATTTT.

V usage is TRBV5-1 and J usage is TRBJ1-1; the match to TRBD1 covers 9 bases. This CDR3 is built from 17 residues. Germline lookup yields CDR1 SGHRS and CDR2 YFSETQ. V lost 4 bases to trimming and J lost 5 bases; unmatched junction nucleotides: 15. CDR3 loop: CASSPHRSQGAGTEAFF. The CDR3 bases are TGCGCCAGCAGCCCACACCGGTCACAGGGGGCGGGGACTGAAGCTTTCTTT.

This clonotype occurred a few times. The V gene is TRBV20-1, the J gene TRBJ2-1; D not resolved. Between the trimmed V and J ends, which lost 3 bases and 0 bases, there was a span of 12 bases. CDR3 length equals 15 residues. Per germline, CDR1 DFQATT and CDR2 SNEGSKA (reference sequence). CDR3: CSASRFSSSYNEQFF. DNA for the CDR3: TGCAGTGCTAGTAGGTTCTCGAGCTCCTACAATGAGCAGTTCTTC.

The V gene is TRBV6-6, the J gene TRBJ1-5; D is unresolved. From germline, CDR1 is MNHNY and CDR2 SVGAGI (reference sequence). The CDR3 has 16 amino acids. V lost 2 bases to trimming and J lost 2 bases, with 13 bases between them. The CDR3 DNA follows: TGTGCCAGCAGTTACCCTTCTATACGGCGCAATCAGCCCCAGCATTTT. Its protein is CASSYPSIRRNQPQHF.

The V gene is TRBV6-5, the J gene TRBJ2-5; a weak D match, TRBD2 (6 bases). The V gene's germline CDR1 is MNHEY and CDR2 SVGAGI. V dropped 5 bases and J dropped 1 base, with 14 bases sitting between them. The CDR3 covers 15 residues. The DNA for the CDR3 is TGTGCCAGCAGTCCCTGGCGGGGCAGCCAAGAGACCCAGTACTTC. Protein: CASSPWRGSQETQYF.